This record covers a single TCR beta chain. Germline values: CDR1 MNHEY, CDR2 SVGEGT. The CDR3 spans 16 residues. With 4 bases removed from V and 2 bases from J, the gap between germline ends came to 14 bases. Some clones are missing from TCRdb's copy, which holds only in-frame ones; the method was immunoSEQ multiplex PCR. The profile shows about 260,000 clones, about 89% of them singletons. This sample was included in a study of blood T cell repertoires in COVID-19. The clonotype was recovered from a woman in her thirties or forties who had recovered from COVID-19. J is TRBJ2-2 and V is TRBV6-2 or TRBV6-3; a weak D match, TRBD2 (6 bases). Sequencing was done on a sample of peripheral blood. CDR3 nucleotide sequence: TGTGCCAGCAGTTCTGTGCGGGGCCAAAACACCGGGGAGCTGTTTTTT. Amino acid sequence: CASSSVRGQNTGELFF.